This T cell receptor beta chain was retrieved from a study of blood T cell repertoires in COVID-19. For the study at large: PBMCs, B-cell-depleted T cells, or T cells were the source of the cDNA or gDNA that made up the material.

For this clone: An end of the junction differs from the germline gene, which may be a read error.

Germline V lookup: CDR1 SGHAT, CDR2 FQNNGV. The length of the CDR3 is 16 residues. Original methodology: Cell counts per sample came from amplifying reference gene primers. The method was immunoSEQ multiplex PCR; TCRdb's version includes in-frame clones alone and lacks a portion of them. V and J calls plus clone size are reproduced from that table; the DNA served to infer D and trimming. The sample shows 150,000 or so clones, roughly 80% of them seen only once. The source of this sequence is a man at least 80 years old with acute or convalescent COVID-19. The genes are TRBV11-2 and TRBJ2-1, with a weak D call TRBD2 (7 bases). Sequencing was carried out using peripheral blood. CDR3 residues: CASSLEGGGSYNEQFF. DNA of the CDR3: TGTGCCAGCAGCCTAGAAGGGGGGGGATCGTACAATGAGCAGTTCTTC. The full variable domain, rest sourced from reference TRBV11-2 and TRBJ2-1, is EAGVAQSPRYKIIEKRQSVAFWCNPISGHATLYWYQQILGQGPKLLIQFQNNGVVDDSQLPKDRFSAERLKGVDSTLKIQPAKLEDSAVYLCASSLEGGGSYNEQFFGPGTRLTVL.